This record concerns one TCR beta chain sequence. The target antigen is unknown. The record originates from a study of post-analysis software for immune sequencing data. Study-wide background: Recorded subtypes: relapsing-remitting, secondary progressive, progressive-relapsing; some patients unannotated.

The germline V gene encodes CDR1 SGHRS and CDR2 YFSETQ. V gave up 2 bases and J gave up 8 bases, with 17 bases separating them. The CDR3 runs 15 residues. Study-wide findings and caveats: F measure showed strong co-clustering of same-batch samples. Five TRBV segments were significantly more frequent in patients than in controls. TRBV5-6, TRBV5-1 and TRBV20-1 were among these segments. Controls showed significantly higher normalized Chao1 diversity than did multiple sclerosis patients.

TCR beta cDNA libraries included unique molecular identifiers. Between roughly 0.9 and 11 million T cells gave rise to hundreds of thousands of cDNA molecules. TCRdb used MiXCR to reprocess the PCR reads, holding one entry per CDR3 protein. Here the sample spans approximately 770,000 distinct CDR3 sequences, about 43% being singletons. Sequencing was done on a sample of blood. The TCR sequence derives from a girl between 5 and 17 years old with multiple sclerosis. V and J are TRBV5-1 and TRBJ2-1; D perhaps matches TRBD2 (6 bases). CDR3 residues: CASSFGDSAPYEQFF. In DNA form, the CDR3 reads TGCGCCAGCAGCTTCGGGGACTCCGCCCCCTATGAGCAGTTCTTC. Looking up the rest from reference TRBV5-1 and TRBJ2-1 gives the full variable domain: KAGVTQTPRYLIKTRGQQVTLSCSPISGHRSVSWYQQTPGQGLQFLFEYFSETQRNKGNFPGRFSGRQFSNSRSEMNVSTLELGDSALYLCASSFGDSAPYEQFFGPGTRLTVL.